This T cell receptor beta chain was observed in a study of shared clonotypes between healthy human individuals. This CDR3 is built from 13 residues. Germline V lookup: CDR1 MNHEY, CDR2 SMNVEV (reference sequence). V lost 0 bases and J 7 bases, leaving 7 bases between the germline ends. Naivety among CD8 cells was defined by CD45RO negativity and positive CCR7 selection, thereby excluding terminally differentiated effector memory CD45RA+ cells. Worth noting for this clone: Antigen unknown.

Overall study results and limits: Shared across a few donors were around 4.7% of the naive CD4 clonotypes.

Here immunoSEQ multiplex PCR was the method, and the copy in TCRdb shows in-frame clones only, minus some. The sample has 2 million to 2.5 million clones; 90% to 95% are singletons. The rearrangement uses TRBV27 and TRBJ1-5; D not resolved. Sample: naive CD8+ T cells from PBMCs. The clonotype was recovered from a man aged 18 to 29 in good health. Some clones in this sample may be carry-over from other donors' samples. CDR3 sequence: CASSLSWAQPQHF. CDR3 DNA sequence: TGTGCCAGCAGTTTATCGTGGGCGCAGCCCCAGCATTTT.